The 29 T cell receptor beta chains presented below share a single source sample, sequenced in a study of response to subunit inactivated influenza vaccine (dated by TCRdb to the late 2010s). The protocol used for the library was RT-PCR. Sequencing relied on an Illumina HiSeq 2500. Through fastp at Q25 and MiXCR, TCRdb rebuilt clones from the public reads, retaining in-frame beta chains. All rows with the same CDR3 protein become a single entry with the most common DNA and genes. The sample yields roughly 500,000 distinct CDR3 sequences; less than 30% were counted once. The ten largest clones capture 1.9% of the sample. The material was CD4+ T cells sorted from PBMCs, obtained less than 6 days after vaccination. The receptors here all came from a man aged 50 to 60 who received an inactivated influenza vaccine. Donor details come from another sample of the same person, matched by shared clones.

The sample holds a few counts of this clonotype. The chain links TRBV12-3 or TRBV12-4 to TRBJ1-5; D not resolved. The CDR3 length is 14 residues. Trimming took off 3 bases at V and 5 bases at J, with 11 bases between the two ends. The chain's CDR3 is CASSLSISDQPQHF. In DNA form, the CDR3 reads TGTGCCAGCAGTTTGAGTATCAGTGATCAGCCCCAGCATTTT.

The genes are TRBV6-2 or TRBV6-3 and TRBJ2-3; 9 bases are a match to TRBD1. This CDR3 comprises 15 residues. With 8 bases clipped from V and 3 bases from J, the junction kept 9 bases outside the gene matches. Germline CDR1 is MNHEY and CDR2 is SVGEGT. In DNA, the CDR3 is TGTGCCAGCGGCAGCCGGGACAGGGTTACAGATACGCAGTATTTT. It translates to CASGSRDRVTDTQYF.

A single count supports this clonotype. V gene TRBV18 combines with J gene TRBJ2-5; 7 nucleotides align to TRBD1. The CDR3 runs to 13 residues. Germline assignment: CDR1 KGHSH and CDR2 LQKENI. V was pared by 2 bases and J by 4 bases, with 1 base of the junction left unmatched. This chain's CDR3 is CASSPRGRETQYF. CDR3 DNA: TGTGCCAGCTCACCAAGGGGGCGAGAGACCCAGTACTTC.

The chain has TRBV18 and TRBJ2-5; 8 nucleotides line up with TRBD1. The V gene end was trimmed by 3 bases and the J gene end by 3 bases; junction bases not matched to a gene: 3. Germline lookup yields CDR1 KGHSH and CDR2 LQKENI. The CDR3 is 14 amino acids. The CDR3 bases are TGTGCCAGCTCACCGGGGACAGGTGAAGAGACCCAGTACTTC. It is translated as CASSPGTGEETQYF.

The gene calls are TRBV5-6 and TRBJ2-5; D is unclear. The germline V gene has CDR1 SGHDT and CDR2 YYEEEE. CDR3 length: 15 residues. Trimming took off 0 bases at V and 2 bases at J, with 11 bases between the two ends. CDR3 coding DNA: TGTGCCAGCAGCTTGGGCTTTATCGAACAAGAGACCCAGTACTTC. It translates to CASSLGFIEQETQYF.

This rearrangement joins TRBV7-2 to TRBJ2-1, with D uncertain. Germline CDR1 reads SGHTA; CDR2 reads FQGNSA. V lost 1 base and J 4 bases, leaving 14 bases between the germline ends. The CDR3 has 16 amino acids. In DNA, the CDR3 is TGTGCCAGCAGCTTAGGTCGGAACCCCTTATACAATGAGCAGTTCTTC. Its protein is CASSLGRNPLYNEQFF.

The rearrangement links TRBV18 to TRBJ1-4; D unclear. The V gene's germline CDR1 is KGHSH and CDR2 LQKENI. This CDR3 region has 14 residues. Trimming pared 0 bases from V and 0 bases from J, leaving 2 bases between. In nucleotides, the CDR3 is TGTGCCAGCTCACCACCGTCAACTAATGAAAAACTGTTTTTT. Its translation: CASSPPSTNEKLFF. Variable domain in full (rest from reference TRBV18 and TRBJ1-4): NAGVMQNPRHLVRRRGQEARLRCSPMKGHSHVYWYRQLPEEGLKFMVYLQKENIIDESGMPKERFSAEFPKEGPSILRIQQVVRGDSAAYFCASSPPSTNEKLFFGSGTQLSVL.

V gene TRBV3-1 combines with J gene TRBJ2-1; D is perhaps TRBD1 (5 bases). V lost 0 bases to trimming and J lost 7 bases, with 7 bases between them. In germline, CDR1 is LGHDT, CDR2 YNNKEL (reference sequence). This CDR3 has 13 residues. CDR3 protein: CASSQDQGNEQFF. CDR3 sequence (DNA): TGTGCCAGCAGCCAAGATCAGGGAAATGAGCAGTTCTTC.

This clonotype came up a few times. The gene calls are TRBV30 and TRBJ2-7, with TRBD2 matching 12 bases. In germline, CDR1 is GTSNPN, CDR2 SVGIG (reference sequence). This CDR3 has 13 amino acids. J lost 3 bases, V lost 3 bases, and 0 bases had no gene match. CDR3 nucleotides: TGTGCCTGGAGGACTAGCGGGAGCTACGAGCAGTACTTC. Translating it yields CAWRTSGSYEQYF.

This clonotype has only a few counts. This chain connects TRBV12-3 or TRBV12-4 to TRBJ2-7, with TRBD2 matching over 12 bases. V shed 6 bases and J 0 bases; nucleotides not matched to a gene: 3. This CDR3 contains 15 residues. CDR3 nucleotides: TGTGCCAGCAGACGGACTAGCGGGGCCTCCTACGAGCAGTACTTC. Its protein product is CASRRTSGASYEQYF.

The chain carries TRBV25-1 and TRBJ2-7; weak D call: TRBD2 (6 bases). The CDR3 length is 13 residues. Trimming shortened V by 6 bases and J by 0 bases, and 9 bases separated the two germline ends. The germline V gene encodes CDR1 MGHDK and CDR2 SYGVNS. DNA of the CDR3: TGTGCCAGCAGGGGACTGAACTCCTACGAGCAGTACTTC. Translated: CASRGLNSYEQYF.

The chain couples TRBV7-2 to TRBJ2-7; 7 bases map to TRBD1. Germline CDR1 is SGHTA and CDR2 is FQGNSA. With V trimmed by 5 bases and J by 2 bases, 6 bases remained unmatched. This CDR3 is built from 14 residues. The CDR3 DNA follows: TGTGCCAGCAGCCCGGGACAGCGAGCCTACGAGCAGTACTTC. Translating it yields CASSPGQRAYEQYF.

V gene TRBV5-1 combines with J gene TRBJ2-5; TRBD1 matches at 10 bases. J lost 5 bases, V lost 7 bases, and 8 bases had no gene match. The CDR3 covers 14 residues. CDR1 SGHRS and CDR2 YFSETQ come from the germline V gene. CDR3 DNA sequence: TGCGCCAGCTCCCGGGACAGGGGTGTGGAGACCCAGTACTTC. As protein: CASSRDRGVETQYF.

The chain joins TRBV29-1 to TRBJ2-3, with TRBD2 matching over 13 bases. V was pared by 8 bases and J by 10 bases, with 15 bases of the junction left unmatched. Germline V gene lookup returns CDR1 SQVTM and CDR2 ANQGSEA. There are 15 residues in the CDR3. The CDR3 protein is CSTSGTSGIRSPQYF. CDR3 nucleotides: TGCAGCACCTCCGGGACTAGCGGGATTCGTAGCCCGCAGTATTTT.

This chain uses TRBV20-1 with TRBJ1-6; D not certain. The germline gives CDR1 DFQATT, CDR2 SNEGSKA (reference sequence). V dropped 5 bases and J dropped 9 bases, with 17 bases sitting between them. The CDR3 is 14 amino acids. CDR3 bases: TGCAGTGCTGTGATACAGACGACCAGTTCACCCCTCCACTTT. Its protein product is CSAVIQTTSSPLHF.

The chain couples TRBV5-1 to TRBJ2-3; D uncertain. Trimming removed 4 bases from V and 7 bases from J, with 16 bases in between. In germline, CDR1 is SGHRS, CDR2 YFSETQ. CDR3 size: 14 residues. The CDR3 loop is CASSLIMDAHTQYF. The CDR3 coding sequence is TGCGCCAGCAGCCTAATTATGGACGCGCATACGCAGTATTTT.

In its sample, this clonotype was seen a few times. V usage is TRBV28 and J usage is TRBJ2-7, with TRBD1 matching 9 bases. Germline trimming cut 5 bases from V and 5 bases from J; bases unmatched to any gene: 10. Germline CDR1 is MDHEN and CDR2 is SYDVKM. The CDR3 is 15 amino acids. CDR3 in amino acids: CASSRNRGRSDEQYF. The CDR3 nucleotides are TGTGCCAGCAGTAGGAACAGGGGGCGCTCTGACGAGCAGTACTTC. Full variable domain (outside the CDR3, taken from reference TRBV28 and TRBJ2-7): DVKVTQSSRYLVKRTGEKVFLECVQDMDHENMFWYRQDPGLGLRLIYFSYDVKMKEKGDIPEGYSVSREKKERFSLILESASTNQTSMYLCASSRNRGRSDEQYFGPGTRLTVT.

The rearrangement uses TRBV7-8 and TRBJ1-6; D is ambiguous. V shed 2 bases and J shed 6 bases, with 14 bases lying between them. CDR1 is SGHVS and CDR2 is FQNEAQ in the germline V gene. The CDR3 length is 16 residues. As DNA, the CDR3 is TGTGCCAGCAGCTTATCCGAGGGCTCGGGTAATTCACCCCTCCACTTT. Translating it yields CASSLSEGSGNSPLHF.

This clonotype was found a few times. The chain recombines TRBV28 with TRBJ1-2; D unresolved. The V end lost 5 bases, the J end lost 2 bases, and 3 bases lay between the germline ends. Germline-derived CDR1 and CDR2 are MDHEN and SYDVKM. The CDR3 consists of 11 residues. The CDR3 DNA is TGTGCCAGCAGTGGAAACTATGGCTACACCTTC. This gives the protein CASSGNYGYTF.

The rearrangement joins TRBV12-3 or TRBV12-4 to TRBJ1-2; a possible D gene is TRBD1 (5 bases). The V and J ends lost 1 base and 7 bases respectively, with 10 bases between them. The CDR3 sequence is 13 residues long. The CDR3 nucleotides are TGTGCCAGCAGTTTAGTCCCCGGGACTGGCTACACCTTC. Its protein is CASSLVPGTGYTF.

A few counts support this clonotype. The rearrangement joins TRBV29-1 to TRBJ1-2, with D uncertain. The CDR3 spans 12 residues. Germline loops: CDR1 SQVTM, CDR2 ANQGSEA. V lost 1 base and J 6 bases, leaving 9 bases between the germline ends. DNA for the CDR3: TGCAGCGTTGAAGTACCCTGGGATGGCTACACCTTC. It yields the protein CSVEVPWDGYTF.

This chain connects TRBV12-3 or TRBV12-4 to TRBJ2-3; either TRBD1 or TRBD2 may fit D (8 bases each). This CDR3 comprises 17 residues. Trimming removed 4 bases at V and 2 bases at J, with 19 bases between. The CDR3 coding sequence is TGTGCCAGCAGTTGGAGCGGGGGACAGGACCCCACAGATACGCAGTATTTT. It specifies CASSWSGGQDPTDTQYF.

This clonotype was detected a few times. The chain has TRBV25-1 and TRBJ2-1, with D maybe TRBD1 (6 bases). V lost 8 bases and J 4 bases, leaving 30 bases between the germline ends. Germline assignment: CDR1 MGHDK and CDR2 SYGVNS. The CDR3 spans 19 residues. In DNA form, the CDR3 reads TGTGCCAGCGGACGCACGGGACACCCAGCCGGTTTGAGGTACAATGAGCAGTTCTTC. It is translated as CASGRTGHPAGLRYNEQFF.

The chain has TRBV12-3 or TRBV12-4 and TRBJ2-7, with 9 bases fitting TRBD2. There are 14 residues in the CDR3. V dropped 5 bases and J dropped 4; count of bases not matched to a gene: 6. CDR3 DNA: TGTGCCAGCAGTGGGGATAGCGGGAGTTACGAGCAGTACTTC. It translates to CASSGDSGSYEQYF.

The chain joins TRBV5-6 to TRBJ2-7; no reliable D call. Trimming took off 2 bases at V and 1 base at J, with 10 bases between the two ends. The V gene's germline CDR1 is SGHDT and CDR2 YYEEEE. The CDR3 totals 14 residues. The CDR3 spells CASSFKTASYEQYF. In DNA, the CDR3 is TGTGCCAGCAGCTTCAAAACAGCTTCCTACGAGCAGTACTTC.

In its sample, this clonotype was seen a few times. This chain connects TRBV27 to TRBJ2-1, with D possibly being TRBD1 (5 bases). Trimming stripped 6 bases from V and 5 bases from J, with 11 bases between. The CDR3 has 13 amino acids. CDR1 is MNHEY and CDR2 is SMNVEV in the germline V gene (reference sequence). CDR3 nucleotide sequence: TGTGCCAGCAGGGCCCTAGGGGACAATGAGCAGTTCTTC. This gives the protein CASRALGDNEQFF.

This rearrangement joins TRBV9 to TRBJ2-1; TRBD2 matches at 7 bases. The germline gives CDR1 SGDLS, CDR2 YYNGEE. CDR3 size: 16 residues. J was trimmed by 0 bases and V by 4 bases; bases with no gene match: 7. CDR3 in amino acids: CASSLSGVSSYNEQFF. CDR3 nucleotides: TGTGCCAGCAGCCTGAGCGGGGTTAGCTCCTACAATGAGCAGTTCTTC.

The genes are TRBV28 and TRBJ2-7, with 8 bases lining up with TRBD1. CDR1 is MDHEN, CDR2 SYDVKM, per germline. V shed 5 bases, J shed 5 bases, and the junction held 5 bases outside the gene matches. The CDR3 covers 13 residues. The CDR3 DNA reads TGTGCCAGCAGTACCAGGGGGCGTCACGAGCAGTACTTC. Its translation: CASSTRGRHEQYF.

This chain links TRBV6-4 with TRBJ1-2, with D hard to call. Germline lookup yields CDR1 MRHNA and CDR2 SNTAGT. V was shortened by 2 bases and J by 3 bases, with 16 bases between the two germline ends. The CDR3 spans 16 residues. The CDR3 sequence is CASSDDYGPPDYGYTF. CDR3 bases: TGTGCCAGCAGTGACGACTACGGGCCACCTGACTATGGCTACACCTTC.